The rows below give T cell receptor beta chains drawn from one sample of a study of T cells in Graves' hyperthyroidism and ophthalmopathy. TCRdb reanalysed the multiplex PCR reads using MiXCR and keeps one entry per CDR3 protein. The repertoire consists of roughly 290,000 distinct CDR3 sequences, with roughly 15% occurring once and the leading ten covering approximately 7.9%. Source material: blood. These receptors were taken from a woman in her forties with Graves' hyperthyroidism. Both conserved end residues are part of each CDR3. Each record gives: J gene, D gene, clone size, V gene, CDR3 DNA, CDR3 protein. The D gene is left open where the match is weak. A row's size may be missing; if present it is once, few, many or a size class.

>TRBJ2-1|-|few|TRBV7-9
TGTGCCAGCAGCCACCATCCGAGCTCCTACAATGAGCAGTTCTTC
CASSHHPSSYNEQFF
>TRBJ2-7|-|many|TRBV7-9
TGTGCCAGCAGCCGAGAGACTAGAAACTACGAGCAGTACTTC
CASSRETRNYEQYF
>TRBJ1-5|-|many|TRBV7-9
TGTGCCAGCAGCCTAATGGGGGTGGGCCAGCCCCAGCATTTT
CASSLMGVGQPQHF
>TRBJ2-3|-|few|TRBV7-9
TGTGCCAGCAGACAGGATACGGGGCCTGGCGGAGATACGCAGTATTTT
CASRQDTGPGGDTQYF
>TRBJ1-5|-|many|TRBV20-1
TGCAGTGCTAGCGAACGGACAGATAATCAGCCCCAGCATTTT
CSASERTDNQPQHF
>TRBJ2-6|-|-|TRBV5-5
TGTGCCAGCAGCTTGTCGAGGGCCGGGGCCAACGTCCTGACTTTC
CASSLSRAGANVLTF
>TRBJ2-6|-|-|TRBV4-2
TGTGCCAGCCGACAGTCACCTGGGGCCAACGTCCTGACTTTC
CASRQSPGANVLTF
>TRBJ2-7|-|few|TRBV2
TGTGCCAGCAGGTTGACACGGCTCGAAACGGAGGAGCAGTACTTC
CASRLTRLETEEQYF
>TRBJ2-7|-|-|TRBV5-4
TGTGCCAGCAGCTTGGACGGGACCCTCTACGAGCAGTACTTC
CASSLDGTLYEQYF
>TRBJ2-7|-|many|TRBV6-1
TGTGCCAGCAGCCCCGGCGACTACGAGCAGTACTTC
CASSPGDYEQYF
>TRBJ1-5|-|many|TRBV12-3/TRBV12-4
TGTGCCAGCAAGGCAGGGGTACGTCAGCCCCAGCATTTT
CASKAGVRQPQHF
>TRBJ2-3|-|many|TRBV2
TGTGCCAGCAGTGGTCTGGGGAGGCCTAGCACAGATACGCAGTATTTT
CASSGLGRPSTDTQYF
>TRBJ2-7|-|many|TRBV7-9
TGTGCCAGCAGCTTAGTAGACAATTCCTACGAGCAGTACTTC
CASSLVDNSYEQYF
>TRBJ1-4|TRBD1|many|TRBV12-3/TRBV12-4
TGTGCCAGCAGCAACCGGGACAGGGGGCTTTCGACTAATGAAAAACTGTTTTTT
CASSNRDRGLSTNEKLFF
>TRBJ1-2|-|-|TRBV19
TGTGCCAGTAGTATGGGGCTTAACTATGGCTACACCTTC
CASSMGLNYGYTF
>TRBJ2-1|-|-|TRBV6-1
TGTGCCACCTCGTGGAGCGGCTACAATGAGCAGTTCTTC
CATSWSGYNEQFF
>TRBJ2-7|TRBD2|few|TRBV7-8
TGTGCCAGCTCACCCGGGGCCAGCGGGAGGGCGTCCTACGAGCAGTACTTC
CASSPGASGRASYEQYF
>TRBJ2-7|TRBD1|few|TRBV19
TGTGCCAGTAGTGTCCGGGGGACAGGGGCTCCCGAGCAGTACTTC
CASSVRGTGAPEQYF
>TRBJ2-7|TRBD1|few|TRBV4-1
TGCGCCAGCAGCCAAGACCCCGGGTGGGACAGTGAAGCCTACGAGCAGTACTTC
CASSQDPGWDSEAYEQYF
>TRBJ1-1|-|-|TRBV6-1
TGTGCCAGCAGGGGATCTTGGGGGAGGGACACTGAAGCTTTCTTT
CASRGSWGRDTEAFF
>TRBJ2-5|TRBD1|few|TRBV28
TGTGCCAGCAGTTCCAGGGGGCCGGAGACCCAGTACTTC
CASSSRGPETQYF
>TRBJ2-3|-|many|TRBV7-9
TGTGCCAGCAGCCCCCGCCTGGGGGTAGCTACGCAGTATTTT
CASSPRLGVATQYF
>TRBJ2-3|TRBD2|many|TRBV7-9
TGTGCCAGCAGCCTTCGGGAGGTGGAAAGCACAGATACGCAGTATTTT
CASSLREVESTDTQYF
>TRBJ2-2|TRBD2|many|TRBV19
TGTGCCAGTAGTATTGGGGCGGGACTAGCGCGTACCGGGGAGCTGTTTTTT
CASSIGAGLARTGELFF
>TRBJ1-2|-|many|TRBV28
TGTGCCAGCAGTTCGTCGCCTGGTAGGACTAACTATGGCTACACCTTC
CASSSSPGRTNYGYTF
>TRBJ1-1|-|-|TRBV19
TGTGCCACCCGGAAGGGAAGCCATTCGAACACTGAAGCTTTCTTT
CATRKGSHSNTEAFF
>TRBJ2-4|-|few|TRBV20-1
TGCAGTGCTAGTGAGCAGGCAAAAGCCAAAAACATTCAGTACTTC
CSASEQAKAKNIQYF
>TRBJ1-4|-|few|TRBV13
TGTGCCAGCAGCCAATCCCTACAGGCTAATGAAAAACTGTTTTTT
CASSQSLQANEKLFF
>TRBJ2-5|-|-|TRBV7-9
TGTGCCAGCAGCTTAGCGGGAGAGCCGATGGTGGAGACCCAGTACTTC
CASSLAGEPMVETQYF
>TRBJ2-7|TRBD2|-|TRBV30
TGTGCCTGGAGAGGACTAGCGGGAGGTTCTTTCTACGAGCAGTACTTC
CAWRGLAGGSFYEQYF
>TRBJ2-3|-|-|TRBV4-2
TGTGCCAGCAGCCAAGGGGACCTCACTTACACAGATACGCAGTATTTT
CASSQGDLTYTDTQYF
>TRBJ2-5|TRBD1|many|TRBV29-1
TGCAGCGTTGACTACGGGACAGGGCCAGAGACCCAGTACTTC
CSVDYGTGPETQYF
>TRBJ1-6|TRBD1|-|TRBV4-2
TGTGCCAGCAGCCAAGAGTCGACAGGGGGCAATTCACCCCTCCACTTT
CASSQESTGGNSPLHF
>TRBJ2-7|-|many|TRBV10-3
TGTGCCATCAGTGAATCAACCGGGACACATCCCTACGAGCAGTACTTC
CAISESTGTHPYEQYF
>TRBJ2-5|-|many|TRBV2
TGTGCCAGCAGTCCACGAACACTCTCGGCAGAGACCCAGTACTTC
CASSPRTLSAETQYF
>TRBJ1-1|-|many|TRBV15
TGTGCCACCAGCAGAGGCGGTAACCCCAGCCCTGAAGCTTTCTTT
CATSRGGNPSPEAFF
>TRBJ1-5|-|many|TRBV27
TGTGCCAGCGGACAGCCCCAGCATTTT
CASGQPQHF
>TRBJ2-3|-|-|TRBV14
TGTGCCAGCAGCCAAGATACGCGGACTCACTTGGGAGGAGATACGCAGTATTTT
CASSQDTRTHLGGDTQYF
>TRBJ2-7|TRBD2|many|TRBV12-3/TRBV12-4
TGTGCCAGCAGCTCCGGGACTAGCGGGAGGGCCAGGCACGAGCAGTACTTC
CASSSGTSGRARHEQYF
>TRBJ2-2|-|-|TRBV19
TGTGCCAGTAGTATTAACGCGGGCGGGGAGCTGTTTTTT
CASSINAGGELFF
>TRBJ2-7|TRBD1|few|TRBV5-1
TGCGCCAGCAGCGTTGAAGGGACAGCCTCCTACGAGCAGTACTTC
CASSVEGTASYEQYF
>TRBJ2-1|-|many|TRBV20-1
TGCAGTGCTAGATGGACCGGGTCGGGGAGCTCCTACAATGAGCAGTTCTTC
CSARWTGSGSSYNEQFF
>TRBJ1-5|TRBD1|-|TRBV28
TGTGCCAGCAGTCCCACAGGGGGAAGGCATCAGCCCCAGCATTTT
CASSPTGGRHQPQHF
>TRBJ1-1|-|-|TRBV3-1
TGTGCGAGCATCCAAGGTAGGCTTGAAGCTTTCTTT
CASIQGRLEAFF